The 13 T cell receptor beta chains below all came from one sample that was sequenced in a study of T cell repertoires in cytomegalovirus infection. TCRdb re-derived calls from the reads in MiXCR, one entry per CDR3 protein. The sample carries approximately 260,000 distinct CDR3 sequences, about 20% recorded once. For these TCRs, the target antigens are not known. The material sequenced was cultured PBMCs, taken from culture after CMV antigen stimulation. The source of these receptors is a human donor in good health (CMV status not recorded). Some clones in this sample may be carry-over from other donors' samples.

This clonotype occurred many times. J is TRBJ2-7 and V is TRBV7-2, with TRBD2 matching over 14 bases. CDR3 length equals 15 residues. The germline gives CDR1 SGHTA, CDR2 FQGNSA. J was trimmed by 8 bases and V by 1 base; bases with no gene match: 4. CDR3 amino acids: CASSLETSGRAKQYF. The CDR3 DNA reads TGTGCCAGCAGCTTAGAGACTAGCGGGAGGGCTAAGCAGTACTTC.

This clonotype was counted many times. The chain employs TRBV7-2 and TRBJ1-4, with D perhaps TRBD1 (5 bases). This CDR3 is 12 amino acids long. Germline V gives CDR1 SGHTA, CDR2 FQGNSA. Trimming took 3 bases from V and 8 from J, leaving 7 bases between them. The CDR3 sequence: CASSFYREKLFF. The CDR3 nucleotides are TGTGCCAGCAGCTTCTACAGGGAAAAACTGTTTTTT.

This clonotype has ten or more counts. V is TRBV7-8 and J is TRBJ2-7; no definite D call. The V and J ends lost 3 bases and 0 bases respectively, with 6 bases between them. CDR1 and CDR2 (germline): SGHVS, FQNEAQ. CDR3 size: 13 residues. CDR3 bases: TGTGCCAGCAGCTTCGCCGACTCCTACGAGCAGTACTTC. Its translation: CASSFADSYEQYF.

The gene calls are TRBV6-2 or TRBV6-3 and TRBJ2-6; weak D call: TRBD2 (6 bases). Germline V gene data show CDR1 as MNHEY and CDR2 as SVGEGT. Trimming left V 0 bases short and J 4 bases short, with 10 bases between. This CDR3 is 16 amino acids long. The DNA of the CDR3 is TGTGCCAGCAGTTACTCACGGGGGTCAGGGGCCAACGTCCTGACTTTC. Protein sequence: CASSYSRGSGANVLTF.

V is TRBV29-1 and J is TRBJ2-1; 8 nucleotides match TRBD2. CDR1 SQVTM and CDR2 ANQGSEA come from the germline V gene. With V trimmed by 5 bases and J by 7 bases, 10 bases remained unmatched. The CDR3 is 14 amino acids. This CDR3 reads CSVWYSGTQNEQFF. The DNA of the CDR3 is TGCAGCGTTTGGTATAGCGGGACGCAGAATGAGCAGTTCTTC.

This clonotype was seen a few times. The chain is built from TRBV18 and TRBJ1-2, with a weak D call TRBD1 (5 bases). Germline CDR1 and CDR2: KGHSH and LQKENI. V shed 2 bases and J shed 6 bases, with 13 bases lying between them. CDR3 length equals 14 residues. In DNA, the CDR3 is TGTGCCAGCTCACCAGACAGAACCAGTAATGGCTACACCTTC. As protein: CASSPDRTSNGYTF.

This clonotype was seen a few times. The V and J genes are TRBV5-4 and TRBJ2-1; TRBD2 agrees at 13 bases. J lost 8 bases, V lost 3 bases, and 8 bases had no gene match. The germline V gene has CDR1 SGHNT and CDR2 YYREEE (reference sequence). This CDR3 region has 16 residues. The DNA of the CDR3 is TGTGCCAGCAGCTCAGGACTAGCGGGAGCGAGGGATGAGCAGTTCTTC. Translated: CASSSGLAGARDEQFF. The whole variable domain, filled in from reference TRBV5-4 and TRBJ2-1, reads ETGVTQSPTHLIKTRGQQVTLRCSSQSGHNTVSWYQQALGQGPQFIFQYYREEENGRGNFPPRFSGLQFPNYSSELNVNALELDDSALYLCASSSGLAGARDEQFFGPGTRLTVL.

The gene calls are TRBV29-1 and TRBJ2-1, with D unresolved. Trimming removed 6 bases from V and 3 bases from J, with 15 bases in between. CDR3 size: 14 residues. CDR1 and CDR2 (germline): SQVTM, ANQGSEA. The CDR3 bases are TGCAGCGTCCCCCCCGCGCCCGGCTACAATGAGCAGTTCTTC. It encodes CSVPPAPGYNEQFF.

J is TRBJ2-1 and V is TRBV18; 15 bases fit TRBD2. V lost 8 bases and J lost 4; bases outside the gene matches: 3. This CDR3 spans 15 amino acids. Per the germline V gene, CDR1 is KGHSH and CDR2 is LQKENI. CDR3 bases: TGTGCCAGCGCCGGACTAGCGGGAGGGTACAATGAGCAGTTCTTC. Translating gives CASAGLAGGYNEQFF.

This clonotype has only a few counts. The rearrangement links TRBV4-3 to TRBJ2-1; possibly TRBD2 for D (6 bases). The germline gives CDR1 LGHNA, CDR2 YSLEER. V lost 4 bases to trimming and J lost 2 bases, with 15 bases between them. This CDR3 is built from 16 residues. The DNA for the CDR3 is TGCGCCAGCAGCCTCGGGACCGGGAGAGCCTACAATGAGCAGTTCTTC. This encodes CASSLGTGRAYNEQFF.

The CDR3 protein is CSARETSTDTQYF. Written as DNA, the CDR3 is TGCAGTGCTAGAGAGACTAGCACAGATACGCAGTATTTT. The chain links TRBV20-1 to TRBJ2-3; D is unresolved. This CDR3 is built from 13 residues. Looked up from germline, CDR1 is DFQATT and CDR2 is SNEGSKA (reference sequence). The V end was cut by 0 bases, the J end by 0 bases, with 4 bases between.

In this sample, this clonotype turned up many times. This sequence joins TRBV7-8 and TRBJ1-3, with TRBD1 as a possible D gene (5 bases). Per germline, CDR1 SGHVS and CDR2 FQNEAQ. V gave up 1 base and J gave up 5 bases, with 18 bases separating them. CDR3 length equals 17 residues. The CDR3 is CASSLVTRTKDRNTIYF. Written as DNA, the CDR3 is TGTGCCAGCAGCTTAGTCACACGCACGAAGGACAGAAACACCATATATTTT.

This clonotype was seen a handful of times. CDR3 sequence (DNA): TGCAGTGCTAGAGATATAGGAGGCTACACAGATACGCAGTATTTT. This translates into CSARDIGGYTDTQYF. The gene calls are TRBV20-1 and TRBJ2-3, with D possibly being TRBD2 (5 bases). This CDR3 has 15 residues. V dropped 0 bases and J dropped 2 bases, with 12 bases sitting between them. CDR1 is DFQATT, CDR2 SNEGSKA, per germline (reference sequence).